The subject of this entry is one T cell receptor (beta chain). This entry belongs to a study of blood T cell repertoires in COVID-19. Study summary: Some COVID-19 samples were acute and others convalescent; all came from the United States, Italy and Spain.

V lost 7 bases, J lost 6 bases, and 13 bases lay in between. The CDR3 covers 13 residues. As handled by the study authors: Using reference gene primer amplification, nucleated cell counts were estimated. Libraries were prepared by immunoSEQ multiplex PCR; TCRdb keeps only in-frame clonotypes and omits some of them. Clone size and V and J calls were adopted from that table, with D and trimming inferred from the DNA. The sample holds about 130,000 clones, around 80% seen once. This sequence joins TRBV12-3 or TRBV12-4 and TRBJ1-5; TRBD1 is a possible D gene (5 bases). This clonotype originated in a woman aged 45-59 years with acute or convalescent COVID-19. The sequencing sample was made of peripheral blood. CDR3 bases: TGTGCCAGCATCTCCTCCGGGGGTCAGCCCCAGCATTTT. It is translated as CASISSGGQPQHF.